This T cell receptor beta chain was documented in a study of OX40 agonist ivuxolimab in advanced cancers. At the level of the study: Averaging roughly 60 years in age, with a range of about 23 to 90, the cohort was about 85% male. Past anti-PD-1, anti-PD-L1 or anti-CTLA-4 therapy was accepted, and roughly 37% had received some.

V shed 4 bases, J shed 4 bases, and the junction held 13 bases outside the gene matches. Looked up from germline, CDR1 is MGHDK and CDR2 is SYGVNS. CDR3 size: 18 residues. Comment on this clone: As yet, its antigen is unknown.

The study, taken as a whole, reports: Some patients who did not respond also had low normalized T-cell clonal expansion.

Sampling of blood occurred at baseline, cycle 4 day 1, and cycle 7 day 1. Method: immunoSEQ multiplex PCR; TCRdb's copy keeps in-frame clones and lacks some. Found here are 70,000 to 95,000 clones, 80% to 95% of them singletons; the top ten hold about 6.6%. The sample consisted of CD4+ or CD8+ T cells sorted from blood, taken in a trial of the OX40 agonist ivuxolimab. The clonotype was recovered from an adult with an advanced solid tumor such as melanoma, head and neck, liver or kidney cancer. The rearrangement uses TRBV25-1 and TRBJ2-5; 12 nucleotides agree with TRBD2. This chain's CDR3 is CASSAHPQLAGGVETQYF. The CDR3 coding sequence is TGTGCCAGCAGTGCCCACCCCCAACTAGCGGGAGGCGTAGAGACCCAGTACTTC.